This paragraph covers one TCR beta chain sequence. Its antigen is still unknown. From the cysteine through the phenylalanine, the CDR3 covers 14 amino acids. This entry has no DNA. A commercial ELISA kit detecting HCMV-specific IgG in serum was used to determine HCMV serostatus. Peripheral blood mononuclear cells were isolated from blood by Ficoll density gradient centrifugation. Sequencer: Illumina HiSeq 2000. 5'RACE template switching, by which a universal primer site and unique molecular identifiers were added, was used to make TCR beta cDNA libraries. Priming for cDNA synthesis came from the TCR beta constant segment, and two successive PCR amplification steps followed. The original methods were these. MIGEC was used to demultiplex reads and group reads by UMI, and MiTCR was used to assemble and quantify clonotypes. To exclude erroneous sequences, any TCR cDNA sequence not supported by at least two reads was discarded. The tcR package was used for downstream repertoire analysis, and clonotypes were matched between fractions using CDR3 nucleotide sequence together with V segment. Antigen specificity was annotated against VDJdb with VDJmatch, allowing one amino acid substitution in CDR3. TCRdb reprocessed the sequencing reads and holds a single record per CDR3 protein sequence, with no DNA. None of the V and J calls come from the authors' own analysis; TCRdb made them. The table of this sample itemizes about 390,000 distinct CDR3 sequences. The ten largest account for around 10% of the sample.

The data were obtained in a study of T cells expressing NK-cell markers (dated by TCRdb to 2020 to 2022). The study in broad terms: TCR beta-chain repertoires were profiled in sorted CD3+CD56+NKG2C+, CD3+CD56+NKG2C- and CD3+CD56-NKG2C+ T-cell subsets from about 8 donors. Seven of the eight sequenced donors were HCMV-seropositive and one was HCMV-seronegative. Randomly selected healthy volunteers, three men and five women, were used as the eight sequenced donors. Illumina HiSeq 2000/2500, MiSeq or NextSeq was used to sequence libraries as 2 x 150 bp reads.

Study-wide conclusions, independent of this receptor: Those dominant clonotypes were again the most abundant among CD3+CD56-NKG2C+ cells in a few donors, at about 28.3-60.1%. In six donors, the dominant CD3+CD56+NKG2C+ clonotypes ranked among the top 10 CD8+ clonotypes, making up roughly 1.0-8% of CD8+ T cells. It remained unclear whether the expanded NKG2C-expressing T cell clones were specific for HCMV antigens.

This chain is built from TRBV12-3 or TRBV12-4 and TRBJ2-5; without DNA, the TCRdb call of TRBD1 cannot be checked. The clonotype was recovered from a woman between 50 and 59 years old in good health. Donor details come from another sample of the same person, matched by shared clones. The source material was blood T cells: a sorted CD56 or NKG2C T cell subset, CD4+ or CD8+ T cells, or bulk PBMC T cells (not recorded which). The CDR3 amino acid sequence is: CASSLSKGDGTQYF.